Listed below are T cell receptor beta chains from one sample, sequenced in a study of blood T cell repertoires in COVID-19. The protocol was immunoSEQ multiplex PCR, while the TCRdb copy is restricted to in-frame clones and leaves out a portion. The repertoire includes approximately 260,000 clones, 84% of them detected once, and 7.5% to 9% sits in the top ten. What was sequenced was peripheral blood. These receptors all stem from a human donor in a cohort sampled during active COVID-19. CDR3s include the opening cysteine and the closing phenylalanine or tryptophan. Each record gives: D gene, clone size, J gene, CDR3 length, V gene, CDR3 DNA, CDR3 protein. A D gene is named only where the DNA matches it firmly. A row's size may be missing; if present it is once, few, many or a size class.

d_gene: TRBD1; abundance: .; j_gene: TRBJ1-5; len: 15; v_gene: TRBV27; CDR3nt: TGTGCCAGCAGTCCAGGGGACAGATCTCTTCAGCCCCAGCATTTT; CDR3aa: CASSPGDRSLQPQHF
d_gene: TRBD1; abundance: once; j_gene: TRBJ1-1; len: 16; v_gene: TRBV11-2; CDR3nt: TGTGCCAGCAGCCCCCGAGCAGGACAGGTGAACACTGAAGCTTTCTTT; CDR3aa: CASSPRAGQVNTEAFF
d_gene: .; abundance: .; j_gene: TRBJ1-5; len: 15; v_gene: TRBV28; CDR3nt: TGTGCCAGCACCCCAGGCCCAGGGTTTCATCAGCCCCAGCATTTT; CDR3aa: CASTPGPGFHQPQHF
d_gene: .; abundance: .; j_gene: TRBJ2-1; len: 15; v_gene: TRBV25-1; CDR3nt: TGTGCCAGCAGTGATTTTCGGAGGTCCTACAATGAGCAGTTCTTC; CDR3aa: CASSDFRRSYNEQFF
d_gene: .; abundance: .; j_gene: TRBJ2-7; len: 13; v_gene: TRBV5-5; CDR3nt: TGTGCCAGCAGCTTGTTTCCTACCGGCGAGCAGTACTTC; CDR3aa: CASSLFPTGEQYF
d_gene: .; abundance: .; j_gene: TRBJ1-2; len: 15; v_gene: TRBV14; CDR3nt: TGTGCCAGCAGCCAAGAAGCGAGGGGGATTGATGGCTACACCTTC; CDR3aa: CASSQEARGIDGYTF
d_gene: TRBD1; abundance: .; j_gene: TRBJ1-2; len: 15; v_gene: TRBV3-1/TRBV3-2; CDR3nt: TGTGCCAGCAGCTCGGACAGGGTTGAGTTCTATGGCTACACCTTC; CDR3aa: CASSSDRVEFYGYTF
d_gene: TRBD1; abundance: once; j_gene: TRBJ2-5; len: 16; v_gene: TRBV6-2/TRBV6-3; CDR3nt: TGTGCCAGCAGTTCCATTTCACAGGGGACCGAAGAGACCCAGTACTTC; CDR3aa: CASSSISQGTEETQYF
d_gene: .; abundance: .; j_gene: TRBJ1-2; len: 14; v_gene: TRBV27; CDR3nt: TGTGCCAGCAGTTTAGGGCGCCCGAACTATGGCTACACCTTC; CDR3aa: CASSLGRPNYGYTF
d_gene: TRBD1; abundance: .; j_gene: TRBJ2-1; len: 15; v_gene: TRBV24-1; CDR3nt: TGTGCCACCTACTCGTTGAGACAGGGGATTAATGAGCAGTTCTTC; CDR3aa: CATYSLRQGINEQFF
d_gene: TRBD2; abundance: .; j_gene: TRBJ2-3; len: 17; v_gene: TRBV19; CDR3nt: TGTGCCAGTAGTATAGAGGCCGGGACTAGCGGTGCAGATACGCAGTATTTT; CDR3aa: CASSIEAGTSGADTQYF
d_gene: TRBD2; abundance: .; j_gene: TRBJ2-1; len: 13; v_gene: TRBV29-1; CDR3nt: TGCAGCGTTGCCGGGACTACTTACAATGAGCAGTTCTTC; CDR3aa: CSVAGTTYNEQFF
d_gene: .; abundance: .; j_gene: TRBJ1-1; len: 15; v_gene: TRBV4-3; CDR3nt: TGCGCCAGCAGCCAGGTTTCAACAGGGCGGACTGAAGCTTTCTTT; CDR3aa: CASSQVSTGRTEAFF
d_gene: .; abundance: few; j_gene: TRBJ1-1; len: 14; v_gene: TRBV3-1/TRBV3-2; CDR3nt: TGTGCCAGCAGCCCCCAGGTCTTGAACACTGAAGCTTTCTTT; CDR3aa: CASSPQVLNTEAFF
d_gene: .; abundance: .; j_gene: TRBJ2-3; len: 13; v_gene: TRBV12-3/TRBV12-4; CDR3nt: TGTGCCAGCAGTAACAGCGGGCGTGCTCTCCAGTATTTT; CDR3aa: CASSNSGRALQYF
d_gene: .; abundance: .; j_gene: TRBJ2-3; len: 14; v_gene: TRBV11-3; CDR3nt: TGTGCCAGCAGCTTGAGCGGAAGCACAGATACGCAGTATTTT; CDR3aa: CASSLSGSTDTQYF
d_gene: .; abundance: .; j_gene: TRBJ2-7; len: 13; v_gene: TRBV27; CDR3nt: TGTGCCAGCAGTTTCCTTCCTGCCTACGAGCAGTACTTC; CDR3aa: CASSFLPAYEQYF
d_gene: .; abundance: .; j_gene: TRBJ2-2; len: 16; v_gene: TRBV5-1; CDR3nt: TGCGCCAGCAGCTCTACTGGAACAGGGAACACCGGGGAGCTGTTTTTT; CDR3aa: CASSSTGTGNTGELFF
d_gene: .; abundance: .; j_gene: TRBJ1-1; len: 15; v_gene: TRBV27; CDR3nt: TGTGCCAGCAGTTTAGACAGATGGGGGGTCACTGAAGCTTTCTTT; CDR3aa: CASSLDRWGVTEAFF
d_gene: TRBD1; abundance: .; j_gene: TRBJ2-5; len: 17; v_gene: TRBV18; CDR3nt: TGTGCCAGCTCACCACTATTCGGGACAGGGAATCAAGAGACCCAGTACTTC; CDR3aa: CASSPLFGTGNQETQYF